Presented here are 27 T cell receptor beta chains from one specimen sequenced in a study of beta chain features in type 1 diabetes. Of the isolated RNA, all was reverse transcribed, and so the sequenced material was expressed TCRB transcripts. Clones were sequenced by immunoSEQ multiplex PCR, and TCRdb holds only the in-frame ones, with some missing. The sample lists about 900,000 clones, roughly a sixth seen once, with 0.02% to 0.025% in the top ten. Sample: naive CD4+ T cells from blood. The receptor set was obtained from a woman aged 18-29 years in good health.

This clone occurred a few times. The chain couples TRBV5-4 to TRBJ2-2; D uncertain. The CDR3 runs to 14 residues. From germline, CDR1 is SGHNT and CDR2 YYREEE (reference sequence). Trimming removed 2 bases from V and 6 bases from J, with 11 bases in between. The CDR3 here is CASSFNTVSGELFF. In nucleotides, the CDR3 is TGTGCCAGCAGCTTTAACACAGTGTCCGGGGAGCTGTTTTTT.

This clone was seen a handful of times. The rearrangement uses TRBV14 and TRBJ2-1; no definite D call. Looked up from germline, CDR1 is SGHDN and CDR2 is FVKESK. There are 14 residues in the CDR3. The V end lost 0 bases, the J end lost 3 bases, and 6 bases lay between the germline ends. CDR3 DNA sequence: TGTGCCAGCAGCCAAGAGACATACTACAATGAGCAGTTCTTC. Its protein is CASSQETYYNEQFF.

This rearrangement joins TRBV7-2 to TRBJ2-7; possibly TRBD1 for D (6 bases). The CDR3 has 12 residues. Germline loops: CDR1 SGHTA, CDR2 FQGNSA. Trimming removed 5 bases from V and 7 bases from J, with 12 bases in between. This CDR3 reads CASSKWGQEQYF. The CDR3 DNA reads TGTGCCAGCAGCAAATGGGGGCAGGAGCAGTACTTC.

The chain joins TRBV27 to TRBJ1-2; 9 positions agree with TRBD1. Germline V gives CDR1 MNHEY, CDR2 SMNVEV (reference sequence). V was clipped by 5 bases and J by 7 bases; unmatched bases: 8. The length of the CDR3 is 14 residues. The CDR3 DNA sequence: TGTGCCAGCAGTCCGACAGGGGGTCAACGTGGCTACACCTTC. Translation: CASSPTGGQRGYTF.

The genes are TRBV5-1 and TRBJ1-1; 7 nucleotides align to TRBD1. Germline values: CDR1 SGHRS, CDR2 YFSETQ. The CDR3 runs 14 residues. V lost 4 bases to trimming and J lost 4 bases; unmatched junction nucleotides: 7. The CDR3 here is CASSKQTGLTEAFF. The CDR3 DNA reads as TGCGCCAGCAGCAAACAGACAGGGCTCACTGAAGCTTTCTTT.

The V call is TRBV6-1, the J call TRBJ2-6; a weak D match, TRBD2 (6 bases). This CDR3 comprises 14 residues. Trimming pared 4 bases from V and 10 bases from J, leaving 14 bases between. Germline V gene data show CDR1 as MNHNS and CDR2 as SASEGT. The CDR3 DNA is TGTGCCAGCAGTGCCCGCGGGACCGCTAACGTCCTGACTTTC. Residues: CASSARGTANVLTF.

The chain uses TRBV19 and TRBJ2-1; D may be TRBD2 (6 bases). Germline CDR1 LNHDA, CDR2 SQIVND (reference sequence). This CDR3 region has 15 residues. V was shortened by 4 bases and J by 4 bases, with 14 bases between the two germline ends. CDR3 in amino acids: CASSKAGTFYNEQFF. CDR3 DNA sequence: TGTGCCAGTAGTAAAGCCGGGACTTTTTACAATGAGCAGTTCTTC.

The V gene is TRBV28, the J gene TRBJ2-5; no clear D. From germline, CDR1 is MDHEN and CDR2 SYDVKM. Trimming pared 5 bases from V and 1 base from J, leaving 8 bases between. This CDR3 contains 13 residues. The CDR3: CASSRNLQETQYF. CDR3 nucleotide sequence: TGTGCCAGCAGTCGAAATCTCCAAGAGACCCAGTACTTC.

This chain links TRBV7-3 with TRBJ2-1; 8 nucleotides line up with TRBD2. Germline-derived CDR1 and CDR2 are SGHTA and FQGTGA. V dropped 5 bases and J dropped 7; count of bases not matched to a gene: 13. The CDR3 sequence is 16 residues long. The CDR3 nucleotides are TGTGCCAGCAGCCCCCCGGGGGGGGAGAGAAGGAATGAGCAGTTCTTC. Translated, it gives CASSPPGGERRNEQFF. The whole variable domain, remainder taken from reference TRBV7-3 and TRBJ2-1, is GAGVSQTPSNKVTEKGKYVELRCDPISGHTALYWYRQSLGQGPEFLIYFQGTGAADDSGLPNDRFFAVRPEGSVSTLKIQRTERGDSAVYLCASSPPGGERRNEQFFGPGTRLTVL.

This clone was seen a handful of times. The chain uses TRBV9 and TRBJ2-7; 7 nucleotides align to TRBD1. The J segment lost 0 bases and the V segment lost 3 bases, leaving 6 bases of the junction unmatched. The length of the CDR3 is 15 residues. Germline V CDR1 and CDR2: SGDLS, YYNGEE. The CDR3 DNA sequence: TGTGCCAGCAGCGCCCGGACAGGTAGCTCCTACGAGCAGTACTTC. It translates to CASSARTGSSYEQYF.

This clone was detected only a few times. The rearrangement links TRBV7-3 to TRBJ2-3; 7 bases line up with TRBD2. The CDR3 is 13 residues long. Germline CDR1 SGHTA, CDR2 FQGTGA. With V trimmed by 5 bases and J by 4 bases, 3 bases remained unmatched. The CDR3 DNA reads TGTGCCAGCAGCCCGGGAGGTGCAGATACGCAGTATTTT. It yields the protein CASSPGGADTQYF. Complete variable domain (other parts from reference TRBV7-3 and TRBJ2-3): GAGVSQTPSNKVTEKGKYVELRCDPISGHTALYWYRQSLGQGPEFLIYFQGTGAADDSGLPNDRFFAVRPEGSVSTLKIQRTERGDSAVYLCASSPGGADTQYFGPGTRLTVL.

This clone was counted a few times. The J gene is TRBJ1-1, the V gene TRBV29-1, with D possibly TRBD1 on 5 matching bases. Germline-derived CDR1 and CDR2 are SQVTM and ANQGSEA. V gave up 3 bases and J gave up 7 bases, with 6 bases separating them. CDR3 length: 10 amino acids. In nucleotides, the CDR3 is TGCAGCGTTGACGACAGTGAAGCTTTCTTT. Protein product: CSVDDSEAFF.

The V call is TRBV6-5, the J call TRBJ2-2; 7 bases are a match to TRBD1. The germline V gene has CDR1 MNHEY and CDR2 SVGAGI. CDR3 length equals 15 residues. V lost 4 bases, J lost 4 bases, and 6 bases stayed unmatched. CDR3 bases: TGTGCCAGCAGTTTCGGACAGGCGAGCACCGGGGAGCTGTTTTTT. Translating it yields CASSFGQASTGELFF.

This clone was observed a handful of times. V is TRBV28 and J is TRBJ1-2; no reliable D call. Trimming stripped 3 bases from V and 3 bases from J, with 17 bases between. This CDR3 has 16 amino acids. Germline lookup yields CDR1 MDHEN and CDR2 SYDVKM. The CDR3 protein is CASSFSFTGPDYGYTF. The CDR3 DNA is TGTGCCAGCAGTTTCTCGTTTACCGGGCCAGACTATGGCTACACCTTC.

This clone has a handful of counts. The V gene is TRBV7-2, the J gene TRBJ1-1; 8 bases fit TRBD1. The V gene's germline CDR1 is SGHTA and CDR2 FQGNSA. Germline trimming cut 1 base from V and 4 bases from J; bases unmatched to any gene: 11. The CDR3 is 17 residues long. CDR3 DNA sequence: TGTGCCAGCAGCTTAGGCGGCAGGGGGCCTGGGCGCACTGAAGCTTTCTTT. Protein sequence: CASSLGGRGPGRTEAFF.

The chain couples TRBV25-1 to TRBJ2-5, with 12 bases lining up with TRBD1. CDR1 MGHDK and CDR2 SYGVNS come from the germline V gene. V lost 1 base, J lost 6 bases, and 3 bases stayed unmatched. CDR3 length: 15 amino acids. The CDR3 loop is CASSEWDRGLKTQYF. The CDR3 bases are TGTGCCAGCAGTGAATGGGACAGGGGGCTCAAGACCCAGTACTTC. The variable domain in full, with the rest retrieved from reference TRBV25-1 and TRBJ2-5, is EADIYQTPRYLVIGTGKKITLECSQTMGHDKMYWYQQDPGMELHLIHYSYGVNSTEKGDLSSESTVSRIRTEHFPLTLESARPSHTSQYLCASSEWDRGLKTQYFGPGTRLLVL.

Here the CDR3 DNA reads TGTGCCAGCAGCGTGAAACAGGGGGTGAACATTCAGTACTTC. Its translation: CASSVKQGVNIQYF. The V and J genes are TRBV7-2 and TRBJ2-4; TRBD1 agrees at 8 bases. Germline loops: CDR1 SGHTA, CDR2 FQGNSA. The CDR3 is 14 residues long. V dropped 5 bases and J dropped 7; count of bases not matched to a gene: 7.

As regards this clone: A junction boundary mismatches the germline segment, possibly from a read error. V is TRBV4-1 and J is TRBJ2-2; a possible D gene is TRBD2 (5 bases). Germline V CDR1 and CDR2: MGHRA, YSYEKL. The CDR3 has 16 amino acids. As DNA, the CDR3 is TGCGCCAGCAGACAAGGACTGTCGCCGGAGTCCGGGGAGCTGTTTTTT. It specifies CASRQGLSPESGELFF.

This clone turned up a few times. The chain combines TRBV19 with TRBJ2-7, with D tentatively TRBD1 (6 bases). V lost 3 bases and J 4 bases, leaving 16 bases between the germline ends. The CDR3 loop spans 15 amino acids. The V gene's germline CDR1 is LNHDA and CDR2 SQIVND (reference sequence). The DNA of the CDR3 is TGTGCCAGTAGTATTTCCCCGACAGGTTTTTACGAGCAGTACTTC. Translated, it gives CASSISPTGFYEQYF.

The chain recombines TRBV6-1 with TRBJ2-3; 7 bases fit TRBD1. The J segment lost 3 bases and the V segment lost 4 bases, leaving 7 bases of the junction unmatched. The V gene's germline CDR1 is MNHNS and CDR2 SASEGT. The CDR3 extends over 15 amino acids. Here the CDR3 DNA reads TGTGCCAGCAGTGTCAGGGGGTGGGATACAGATACGCAGTATTTT. Its translation: CASSVRGWDTDTQYF.

This clone was seen a handful of times. This rearrangement joins TRBV16 to TRBJ2-3, with D possibly matching TRBD2 (5 bases). Looked up from germline, CDR1 is KGHSY and CDR2 is FQNENV. The V and J ends lost 0 bases and 5 bases respectively, with 6 bases between them. The CDR3 is 13 amino acids. The CDR3 sequence: CASSQSEGDTQYF. The DNA for the CDR3 is TGTGCCAGCAGCCAATCAGAGGGAGATACGCAGTATTTT.

The chain is built from TRBV6-5 and TRBJ2-1; D is possibly TRBD1 or TRBD2 (6 bases each). Trimming took off 0 bases at V and 4 bases at J, with 13 bases between the two ends. Per the germline V gene, CDR1 is MNHEY and CDR2 is SVGAGI. There are 16 residues in the CDR3. The CDR3 sequence: CASSYSRGVRYNEQFF. DNA of the CDR3: TGTGCCAGCAGTTACTCGAGGGGGGTCAGATACAATGAGCAGTTCTTC.

This clone turned up a few times. The J gene is TRBJ2-1, the V gene TRBV7-8; 10 bases are a match to TRBD1. Trimming cost V 3 bases and J 9 bases; bases outside gene matches: 8. This CDR3 has 15 residues. The V gene's germline CDR1 is SGHVS and CDR2 FQNEAQ. The CDR3, as DNA: TGTGCCAGCAGCTTTTGGGGACAGGGGAACCTTGAGCAGTTCTTC. This translates into CASSFWGQGNLEQFF. Variable domain in full (rest from reference TRBV7-8 and TRBJ2-1): GAGVSQSPRYKVAKRGQDVALRCDPISGHVSLFWYQQALGQGPEFLTYFQNEAQLDKSGLPSDRFFAERPEGSVSTLKIQRTQQEDSAVYLCASSFWGQGNLEQFFGPGTRLTVL.

The chain is built from TRBV28 and TRBJ1-5, with D hard to call. Germline V gene lookup returns CDR1 MDHEN and CDR2 SYDVKM. The CDR3 contains 12 residues. The V and J ends lost 6 bases and 5 bases respectively, with 8 bases between them. This chain's CDR3 is CASRPVYQPQHF. DNA of the CDR3: TGTGCCAGCAGACCTGTTTATCAGCCCCAGCATTTT.

V is TRBV18 and J is TRBJ1-2; D not resolved. Germline V gene sequence: CDR1 KGHSH, CDR2 LQKENI. The CDR3 is made up of 14 amino acids. V was cut by 3 bases and J by 5 bases, with 13 bases left in between. The CDR3 region has the DNA TGTGCCAGCTCACCGGGCAGTGTTTGGTATGGCTACACCTTC. Protein sequence: CASSPGSVWYGYTF.

This clone has only a few counts. The rearrangement joins TRBV7-9 to TRBJ2-5, with 7 nucleotides matching TRBD1. This CDR3 region has 15 residues. J gave up 5 bases and V 1 base, and 7 bases lay outside the gene matches. CDR1 is SEHNR and CDR2 is FQNEAQ in the germline V gene (reference sequence). DNA of the CDR3: TGTGCCAGCAGCTTAGGACAGGGAGTCGGGGAGACCCAGTACTTC. It codes for CASSLGQGVGETQYF. The full variable domain, in which reference TRBV7-9 and TRBJ2-5 provide the parts outside the CDR3, is DTGVSQNPRHKITKRGQNVTFRCDPISEHNRLYWYRQTLGQGPEFLTYFQNEAQLEKSRLLSDRFSAERPKGSFSTLEIQRTEQGDSAMYLCASSLGQGVGETQYFGPGTRLLVL.

The rearrangement links TRBV27 to TRBJ2-1; D not resolved. There are 12 residues in the CDR3. Trimming took 7 bases from V and 0 from J, leaving 4 bases between them. Per germline, CDR1 MNHEY and CDR2 SMNVEV (reference sequence). This CDR3 reads CASIGSYNEQFF. In nucleotides, the CDR3 is TGTGCCAGCATCGGCTCCTACAATGAGCAGTTCTTC.